This entry lists 22 T cell receptor beta chains sequenced from one sample in a study of prognosis after radiotherapy for stage I lung cancer. Genomic DNA was subjected to two-round multiplex PCR for amplification of TCR beta CDR3. The use of primers specific to each TRBV and TRBJ gene characterized first-round PCR. TCRdb reprocessed the multiplex PCR reads with MiXCR, giving one entry per CDR3 protein. This sample carries about 8,500 distinct CDR3 sequences, less than 65% of them seen once, and the ten largest clones take over 15%. This sample comprised PBMCs, obtained before or after stereotactic body radiation therapy (not recorded which). These TCRs come from a donor aged 50 or older with non-small cell lung cancer.

Remarks on this clonotype: An end of the junction does not agree with germline; a read error may underlie this. The V call is TRBV6-1, the J call TRBJ1-2; no definite D call. This CDR3 comprises 11 residues. Germline CDR1 and CDR2: MNHNS and SASEGT. The DNA of the CDR3 is TGTGCCAGAAGGGAGGACTATGGATACACCTTC. Protein product: CARREDYGYTF.

This chain joins TRBV6-1 and TRBJ2-7, with 10 positions matching TRBD1. The CDR3 loop spans 16 amino acids. Trimming cost V 7 bases and J 1 base; bases outside gene matches: 10. Germline CDR1 is MNHNS and CDR2 is SASEGT. This CDR3 reads CASTLGVGQGSYEQYF. The CDR3 nucleotides read TGTGCCAGCACCCTAGGAGTGGGACAGGGGTCCTACGAGCAGTACTTC.

The chain has TRBV12-3 or TRBV12-4 and TRBJ1-3; D is ambiguous. V was pared by 8 bases and J by 0 bases, with 8 bases between. The CDR3 loop spans 13 amino acids. The CDR3, as DNA: TGTGCCAGCTACCGGGACTCTGGAAACACCATATATTTT. It yields the protein CASYRDSGNTIYF.

A note on this clonotype: This may come from a read error, since a much larger clone is one base off. The CDR3 reads CANSRDRAGPGYTF. The CDR3 coding sequence is TGTGCCAACAGCAGAGATCGAGCAGGGCCCGGCTACACCTTC. V usage is TRBV15 and J usage is TRBJ1-2; maybe TRBD1 (5 bases). Germline V lookup: CDR1 LNHNV, CDR2 YYDKDF (reference sequence). The CDR3 covers 14 residues.

The rearrangement uses TRBV20-1 and TRBJ2-7; D might be TRBD2 (6 bases). Germline V CDR1 and CDR2: DFQATT, SNEGSKA (reference sequence). The CDR3 has 13 amino acids. The V end was cut by 3 bases, the J end by 2 bases, with 11 bases between. This CDR3 reads CSASHGGAYEQYF. The CDR3 DNA is TGCAGTGCTAGTCATGGAGGGGCCTACGAGCAGTACTTC.

By sample share, this clonotype is medium-sized. CDR3: CAWSAGTGPNLHF. DNA of the CDR3: TGTGCCTGGAGTGCAGGGACAGGGCCTAACCTCCACTTT. J is TRBJ1-6 and V is TRBV30, with 9 bases identical to TRBD1. CDR1 is GTSNPN and CDR2 is SVGIG in the germline V gene (reference sequence). The length of the CDR3 is 13 residues. V gave up 1 base and J gave up 15 bases; unmatched junction bases: 7.

The rearrangement uses TRBV12-3 or TRBV12-4 and TRBJ2-7; TRBD1 or TRBD2 may be the D gene (5 bases each). The CDR3 covers 16 residues. Trimming removed 1 base from V and 3 bases from J, with 16 bases in between. The CDR3 nucleotides read TGTGCCAGCAGTTTAGGGCCGGGACGAGGAATCTACGAGCAGTACTTC. This sequence encodes CASSLGPGRGIYEQYF.

As to this clonotype: Only one base separates this from a far larger clonotype, so it likely reflects a read error. The chain couples TRBV24-1 to TRBJ2-2, with 12 nucleotides matching TRBD2. Germline V gives CDR1 KGHDR, CDR2 SFDVKD. This CDR3 spans 15 amino acids. This chain's CDR3 is CASSVRTSGAWELFF. CDR3 nucleotides: TGTGCCAGCAGTGTTAGGACTAGCGGGGCCTGGGAGCTGTTTTTT.

Of note for this clonotype: At one boundary the junction diverges from the germline segment, which might be a read error. This rearrangement joins TRBV6-1 to TRBJ2-1; 13 bases fit TRBD2. CDR3 length: 18 residues. CDR1 is MNHNS, CDR2 SASEGT, per germline. The CDR3 DNA follows: TGTGCCAGCACCACTGGGACTAGCGGGGCGAGCTCCCACAATGAGCAGTTCTTC. Translated, it gives CASTTGTSGASSHNEQFF.

This clonotype is medium-sized in the sample. The genes are TRBV28 and TRBJ2-7; the D call may be TRBD1 or TRBD2 (6 bases each). V dropped 8 bases and J dropped 2 bases, with 19 bases sitting between them. Germline assignment: CDR1 MDHEN and CDR2 SYDVKM. The CDR3 length is 15 residues. CDR3 nucleotides: TGTGCCAGCCGAAACCGGGGGCGGGCGACCTACGAGCAGTACTTC. It yields the protein CASRNRGRATYEQYF.

The chain employs TRBV6-2 or TRBV6-3 and TRBJ2-7, with 8 bases lining up with TRBD1. The V segment lost 5 bases and the J segment 0 bases; nucleotides outside the gene matches: 6. The germline gives CDR1 MNHEY, CDR2 SVGEGT. The length of the CDR3 is 15 residues. The CDR3 protein is CASSTSGGASYEQYF. The CDR3 DNA follows: TGTGCCAGCAGTACTTCAGGGGGCGCCTCCTACGAGCAGTACTTC.

For this clonotype: The likely explanation is a read error, given a far larger clone one base away. The gene calls are TRBV7-9 and TRBJ2-7; no clear D gene. Germline loops: CDR1 SEHNR, CDR2 FQNEAQ (reference sequence). The CDR3 extends over 14 amino acids. CDR3: CASSLRHSPYDQYF. Written as DNA, the CDR3 is TGTGCCAGCAGCTTACGGCACAGTCCCTACGATCAGTACTTC.

Within the sample, this clonotype is medium-sized. The V call is TRBV6-1, the J call TRBJ1-5; D is undetermined. Trimming stripped 2 bases from V and 1 base from J, with 12 bases between. Germline lookup yields CDR1 MNHNS and CDR2 SASEGT. The CDR3 covers 16 residues. CDR3: CASSELPPGSNQPQHF. CDR3 DNA: TGTGCCAGCAGTGAACTTCCACCGGGGAGCAATCAGCCCCAGCATTTT.

This clonotype was counted ten times or more. The gene calls are TRBV4-2 and TRBJ2-5; a possible D gene is TRBD2 (5 bases). The CDR3 sequence is 15 residues long. V dropped 0 bases and J dropped 5 bases, with 13 bases sitting between them. Germline assignment: CDR1 LGHNA and CDR2 YNFKEQ. The CDR3 here is CASSQDFEGGETQYF. CDR3 in DNA: TGTGCCAGCAGCCAAGATTTCGAGGGTGGGGAGACCCAGTACTTC.

This clonotype is a singleton in its sample. The chain recombines TRBV6-1 with TRBJ2-7; D uncertain. CDR1 and CDR2 (germline): MNHNS, SASEGT. This CDR3 spans 14 amino acids. V was pared by 6 bases and J by 2 bases, with 14 bases between. The DNA of the CDR3 is TGTGCCAGCAGCCAGGTACAGTCCACCTACGAGCAGTACTTC. Residues: CASSQVQSTYEQYF.

This clonotype was observed many times. The chain links TRBV20-1 to TRBJ1-5, with 7 bases fitting TRBD1. The CDR3 is 15 residues long. V lost 6 bases, J lost 0 bases, and 8 bases stayed unmatched. CDR1 is DFQATT and CDR2 is SNEGSKA in the germline V gene (reference sequence). The CDR3 here is CSATTGTASNQPQHF. CDR3 sequence (DNA): TGCAGTGCAACCACCGGGACAGCTAGCAATCAGCCCCAGCATTTT.

V is TRBV3-2 and J is TRBJ1-3. TRBV3-2 is shown as a pseudogene. This CDR3 has 16 amino acids. The CDR3 DNA reads TGTGCCAGTGTCGGCTACCCAGCCCTCACTGGAAACACCATATATTTT. This translates into CASVGYPALTGNTIYF.

V is TRBV20-1 and J is TRBJ2-1; D is ambiguous. The V gene's germline CDR1 is DFQATT and CDR2 SNEGSKA (reference sequence). The CDR3 is 11 amino acids. With 3 bases removed from V and 4 bases from J, the gap between germline ends came to 4 bases. The CDR3 DNA sequence: TGCAGTGCTAGGGGGTACAATGAGCAGTTCTTC. It encodes CSARGYNEQFF.

The rearrangement uses TRBV28 and TRBJ1-2, with a weak D call TRBD1 (6 bases). V shed 6 bases and J shed 6 bases, with 17 bases lying between them. The germline gives CDR1 MDHEN, CDR2 SYDVKM. The CDR3 totals 14 residues. CDR3 region: CASRPQGSSNGYTF. The CDR3 coding sequence is TGTGCCAGCAGGCCACAGGGTAGTAGCAATGGCTACACCTTC.

The genes are TRBV7-2 and TRBJ2-1; 9 bases line up with TRBD2. The trim removed 5 bases at V and 8 bases at J, leaving 10 bases unmatched. The CDR3 runs to 15 residues. Germline V gives CDR1 SGHTA, CDR2 FQGNSA. CDR3: CASSPTSGLSYEQFF. The DNA of the CDR3 is TGTGCCAGCAGCCCCACTAGCGGGCTTTCTTATGAGCAGTTCTTC.

The chain couples TRBV6-2 or TRBV6-3 to TRBJ2-7; unclear D gene. V gave up 6 bases and J gave up 3 bases, with 12 bases separating them. Germline V gene sequence: CDR1 MNHEY, CDR2 SVGEGT. CDR3 length: 13 amino acids. For the CDR3, the DNA is TGTGCCAGCAGGACTCTTTTAGGCTACGAGCAGTACTTC. Protein sequence: CASRTLLGYEQYF.

Concerning this clonotype: Compared with germline, one end of the junction differs, possibly owing to a read error. The V call is TRBV3-1, the J call TRBJ1-2; 8 bases map to TRBD1. The germline CDR1 and CDR2 sequences are LGHDT and YNNKEL (reference sequence). There are 14 residues in the CDR3. The CDR3 DNA sequence: TGTGCCAGCAGCCTGGACAGGGAGGACTATTGCTACACCTTC. As protein: CASSLDREDYCYTF.